The next 21 T cell receptor beta chains were all read from a single sample in a study of cytomegalovirus exposure and HLA in healthy donors. The table came from immunoSEQ multiplex PCR; TCRdb's copy has only in-frame clones and leaves some out. The repertoire includes tens of thousands of clones, less than 95% of them detected once, and approximately 2% sits in the top ten. What was sequenced was PBMCs. The receptor source for this set is a woman aged 18-29 years in good health and CMV-seropositive.

The chain couples TRBV18 to TRBJ2-7; possible D gene TRBD2, 6 bases. The CDR3 is 14 amino acids. Trimming shortened V by 1 base and J by 6 bases, and 13 bases separated the two germline ends. Germline assignment: CDR1 KGHSH and CDR2 LQKENI. CDR3 protein: CASSPLRGNTEQYF. CDR3 sequence (DNA): TGTGCCAGCTCACCACTCCGGGGGAATACCGAGCAGTACTTC. Looking up the rest from reference TRBV18 and TRBJ2-7 gives the full variable domain: NAGVMQNPRHLVRRRGQEARLRCSPMKGHSHVYWYRQLPEEGLKFMVYLQKENIIDESGMPKERFSAEFPKEGPSILRIQQVVRGDSAAYFCASSPLRGNTEQYFGPGTRLTVT.

This chain links TRBV19 with TRBJ2-7, with D possibly being TRBD2 (6 bases). This CDR3 region has 17 residues. Per the germline V gene, CDR1 is LNHDA and CDR2 is SQIVND (reference sequence). V was trimmed by 9 bases and J by 5 bases, leaving 29 bases between them. The CDR3 region is CASHLGGAPKGLDEQYF. The DNA for the CDR3 is TGTGCCAGCCATCTGGGGGGAGCCCCGAAAGGTCTTGACGAGCAGTACTTC.

This chain links TRBV4-3 with TRBJ1-2, with 7 bases identical to TRBD1. This CDR3 region has 16 residues. Germline CDR1 LGHNA, CDR2 YSLEER. Trimming took 0 bases from V and 4 from J; bases not matched to a gene: 8. The CDR3 loop is CASSQDDRVYGYGYTF. DNA of the CDR3: TGCGCCAGCAGCCAAGACGACAGGGTGTATGGCTATGGCTACACCTTC.

The chain carries TRBV27 and TRBJ1-4, with D perhaps TRBD1 (6 bases). Germline assignment: CDR1 MNHEY and CDR2 SMNVEV (reference sequence). The length of the CDR3 is 16 residues. The ends were cut back, 6 bases at V and 7 bases at J, with 21 bases in the middle. In DNA form, the CDR3 reads TGTGCCAGCAGGGTACTTAAAGGGGGGGGGACTGAAAAACTGTTTTTT. Its protein is CASRVLKGGGTEKLFF.

This clone was detected once. An end of the junction does not agree with germline; a read error may underlie this. The rearrangement uses TRBV5-6 and TRBJ2-1; D perhaps matches TRBD2 (6 bases). This CDR3 is built from 15 residues. Germline V lookup: CDR1 SGHDT, CDR2 YYEEEE. CDR3 sequence (DNA): TGTGCCAGCGGCTTGGGGGGTACTAGCCCGCATGAGCAGTTCTTC. The encoded protein is CASGLGGTSPHEQFF. Variable domain in full (rest from reference TRBV5-6 and TRBJ2-1): DAGVTQSPTHLIKTRGQQVTLRCSPKSGHDTVSWYQQALGQGPQFIFQYYEEEERQRGNFPDRFSGHQFPNYSSELNVNALLLGDSALYLCASGLGGTSPHEQFFGPGTRLTVL.

The chain carries TRBV6-6 and TRBJ2-1, with a weak D call TRBD2 (6 bases). V lost 5 bases and J lost 4, with 15 bases in between. Germline CDR1 and CDR2: MNHNY and SVGAGI (reference sequence). This CDR3 has 15 amino acids. The CDR3 sequence is CASSTTRGLYNEQFF. Written as DNA, the CDR3 is TGTGCCAGCAGTACGACTAGGGGATTATACAATGAGCAGTTCTTC.

The chain links TRBV30 to TRBJ2-1; TRBD2 might be the D (5 bases). The CDR3 contains 11 residues. From germline, CDR1 is GTSNPN and CDR2 SVGIG (reference sequence). Trimming stripped 2 bases from V and 12 bases from J, with 11 bases between. Written as DNA, the CDR3 is TGTGCCTGGAGTCTCAAGGAGGTGCAGTTCTTC. Protein sequence: CAWSLKEVQFF.

The chain combines TRBV12-5 with TRBJ2-5; D gene unclear. The V and J ends lost 2 bases and 4 bases respectively, with 8 bases between them. Per the germline V gene, CDR1 is LGHNT and CDR2 is FRNRAP. The CDR3 is 13 amino acids. CDR3 nucleotide sequence: TGTGCTAGTGGTTTGTCCCAGGTAGAGACCCAGTACTTC. This codes for CASGLSQVETQYF.

The rearrangement links TRBV18 to TRBJ1-1; D is undetermined. Germline loops: CDR1 KGHSH, CDR2 LQKENI. The CDR3 contains 13 residues. Trimming took off 3 bases at V and 2 bases at J, with 7 bases between the two ends. The CDR3 region has the DNA TGTGCCAGCTCACCGACACCAAACACTGAAGCTTTCTTT. Residues: CASSPTPNTEAFF.

The J gene is TRBJ2-7, the V gene TRBV6-1; TRBD1 might be the D (5 bases). Germline CDR1 is MNHNS and CDR2 is SASEGT. Trimming pared 3 bases from V and 3 bases from J, leaving 9 bases between. The CDR3 loop spans 13 amino acids. The CDR3 is CASSETVDYEQYF. The DNA of the CDR3 is TGTGCCAGCAGTGAGACAGTAGACTACGAGCAGTACTTC.

The rearrangement uses TRBV10-3 and TRBJ1-5; 8 bases map to TRBD1. The CDR3 consists of 14 residues. CDR1 is ENHRY and CDR2 is SYGVKD in the germline V gene. After removal of 6 bases from V and 7 bases from J, the junction contained 8 bases not matched to a gene. The chain's CDR3 is CAISPDRGIQPQHF. The CDR3 DNA is TGTGCCATCAGCCCAGACAGGGGTATCCAGCCCCAGCATTTT.

The chain couples TRBV13 to TRBJ2-2; 10 positions agree with TRBD2. The CDR3 has 15 amino acids. Germline V gene lookup returns CDR1 PRHDT and CDR2 FYEKMQ (reference sequence). The J segment lost 3 bases and the V segment lost 6 bases, leaving 4 bases of the junction unmatched. CDR3 region: CASSKREGYTGELFF. CDR3 sequence (DNA): TGTGCCAGCAGTAAGCGGGAGGGGTACACCGGGGAGCTGTTTTTT.

The CDR3 bases are TGTGCCAGCAGCTACCAGCGGGAGGGCCTAGGAAATGAGCAGTTCTTC. It is translated as CASSYQREGLGNEQFF. V and J are TRBV11-1 and TRBJ2-1; TRBD2 aligns across 10 bases. Germline V CDR1 and CDR2: SGHAT, FQDESV (reference sequence). Losses at the gene ends were 4 bases for V and 7 bases for J; bases not matched to a gene: 10. The CDR3 spans 16 residues.

The chain is built from TRBV27 and TRBJ2-1; the match to TRBD1 covers 8 bases. The CDR3 contains 18 residues. The V segment lost 2 bases and the J segment 3 bases; nucleotides outside the gene matches: 12. From germline, CDR1 is MNHEY and CDR2 SMNVEV (reference sequence). The CDR3 loop reads CASSLRGRQGTLYNEQFF. CDR3 in DNA: TGTGCCAGCAGTTTACGGGGCCGACAGGGGACCCTCTACAATGAGCAGTTCTTC.

The chain uses TRBV19 and TRBJ1-1; D is undetermined. Trimming stripped 7 bases from V and 3 bases from J, with 12 bases between. From germline, CDR1 is LNHDA and CDR2 SQIVND (reference sequence). The CDR3 has 13 residues. Here the CDR3 DNA reads TGTGCCAGTACCTTTCAGCGGGACACTGAAGCTTTCTTT. This gives the protein CASTFQRDTEAFF.

This chain uses TRBV2 with TRBJ2-7, with a weak D call TRBD2 (5 bases). Trimming cost V 4 bases and J 12 bases, with 13 bases left between them. This CDR3 is built from 11 residues. Germline values: CDR1 SNHLY, CDR2 FYNNEI. The CDR3, as DNA: TGTGCCAGCAGTGCGGCACTAGATCCGTACTTC. This gives the protein CASSAALDPYF.

This chain uses TRBV4-2 with TRBJ2-2, with a tentative D call TRBD2 (5 bases). This CDR3 has 15 residues. Trimming removed 6 bases from V and 0 bases from J, with 11 bases in between. CDR1 LGHNA and CDR2 YNFKEQ come from the germline V gene. CDR3: CASRRAGSNTGELFF. DNA of the CDR3: TGTGCCAGCAGGCGGGCGGGTTCGAACACCGGGGAGCTGTTTTTT.

This clone was detected once. V usage is TRBV6-5 and J usage is TRBJ2-7; 7 bases fit TRBD2. The CDR3 sequence is 14 residues long. The germline gives CDR1 MNHEY, CDR2 SVGAGI. J gave up 6 bases and V 5 bases, and 10 bases lay outside the gene matches. The CDR3 DNA sequence: TGTGCCAGCAGTCTCGGCCTAGCGGAACTCGAGCAGTACTTC. It codes for CASSLGLAELEQYF.

The J gene is TRBJ1-1, the V gene TRBV9; 8 bases fit TRBD1. CDR1 SGDLS and CDR2 YYNGEE come from the germline V gene. The CDR3 loop spans 13 amino acids. V was clipped by 4 bases and J by 4 bases; unmatched bases: 3. In nucleotides, the CDR3 is TGTGCCAGCAGCTACAGGGGGAGCACTGAAGCTTTCTTT. Translation: CASSYRGSTEAFF. The full variable domain, rest sourced from reference TRBV9 and TRBJ1-1, is DSGVTQTPKHLITATGQRVTLRCSPRSGDLSVYWYQQSLDQGLQFLIQYYNGEERAKGNILERFSAQQFPDLHSELNLSSLELGDSALYFCASSYRGSTEAFFGQGTRLTVV.

This chain joins TRBV11-3 and TRBJ2-2; TRBD2 aligns across 10 bases. The CDR3 is 16 residues long. Germline V lookup: CDR1 SGHNT, CDR2 YENEEA. With V trimmed by 5 bases and J by 4 bases, 7 bases remained unmatched. The DNA of the CDR3 is TGTGCCAGCAGCATTCTAGCGGGGGCCTCCACCGGGGAGCTGTTTTTT. Residues: CASSILAGASTGELFF.

The chain recombines TRBV7-7 with TRBJ2-1; 8 positions agree with TRBD1. V lost 3 bases and J lost 4; bases outside the gene matches: 5. Germline V gene sequence: CDR1 SSHAT, CDR2 FNYEAQ (reference sequence). The CDR3 consists of 15 residues. CDR3 nucleotides: TGTGCCAGCAGCTTGGCGACAGGGGATTACAATGAGCAGTTCTTC. It encodes CASSLATGDYNEQFF. Variable domain in full (rest from reference TRBV7-7 and TRBJ2-1): GAGVSQSPRYKVTKRGQDVTLRCDPISSHATLYWYQQALGQGPEFLTYFNYEAQPDKSGLPSDRFSAERPEGSISTLTIQRTEQRDSAMYRCASSLATGDYNEQFFGPGTRLTVL.